Below are 27 T cell receptor beta chains sequenced from a single sample in a study of identical twins. TCRdb recomputed calls from the 5' RACE reads with MiXCR, one row per CDR3 protein. Here the sample spans hundreds of thousands of distinct CDR3 sequences, 20% to 25% being singletons. This sample also appeared in a second study, on T cells expressing NK-cell markers.

The sample comprised PBMCs. The receptors shown here come from a woman under 30 in good health.

This chain connects TRBV7-9 to TRBJ2-3; 8 nucleotides agree with TRBD1. Losses at the gene ends were 5 bases for V and 2 bases for J; bases not matched to a gene: 6. CDR1 is SEHNR, CDR2 FQNEAQ, per germline (reference sequence). The CDR3 runs to 15 residues. CDR3 DNA: TGTGCCAGCAGCACGGGACAGGTTTTCACAGATACGCAGTATTTT. This gives the protein CASSTGQVFTDTQYF. Full variable domain (rest looked up from reference TRBV7-9 and TRBJ2-3): DTGVSQNPRHKITKRGQNVTFRCDPISEHNRLYWYRQTLGQGPEFLTYFQNEAQLEKSRLLSDRFSAERPKGSFSTLEIQRTEQGDSAMYLCASSTGQVFTDTQYFGPGTRLTVL.

The chain carries TRBV9 and TRBJ1-2; D not resolved. V lost 0 bases and J 0 bases, leaving 3 bases between the germline ends. The CDR3 length is 13 residues. Germline CDR1 reads SGDLS; CDR2 reads YYNGEE. The CDR3 loop reads CASSVEPNYGYTF. The CDR3 coding sequence is TGTGCCAGCAGCGTAGAACCTAACTATGGCTACACCTTC.

CDR3 amino acids: CASTRGQINTEAFF. The CDR3 bases are TGTGCCAGCACCAGGGGACAGATCAACACTGAAGCTTTCTTT. The chain uses TRBV12-3 or TRBV12-4 and TRBJ1-1, with 7 bases that match TRBD1. J was trimmed by 2 bases and V by 7 bases; bases with no gene match: 7. This CDR3 has 14 amino acids.

This clonotype was detected only a few times. This chain uses TRBV6-1 with TRBJ2-1; 9 bases map to TRBD1. This CDR3 has 14 amino acids. V shed 10 bases, J shed 7 bases, and the junction held 11 bases outside the gene matches. Germline V gene lookup returns CDR1 MNHNS and CDR2 SASEGT. The CDR3 bases are TGTGCCACCCAAACCGACAGGGGGTGGAATGAGCAGTTCTTC. Amino acids: CATQTDRGWNEQFF.

The chain links TRBV4-1 to TRBJ2-7; D tentatively fits TRBD1 or TRBD2 (6 bases each). The CDR3 is 14 residues long. Germline CDR1 MGHRA, CDR2 YSYEKL. Trimming left V 0 bases short and J 4 bases short, with 10 bases between. CDR3 sequence (DNA): TGCGCCAGCAGCCAAGAACCGGGGGCGTACGAGCAGTACTTC. It yields the protein CASSQEPGAYEQYF.

V and J are TRBV5-1 and TRBJ2-7; D tentatively fits TRBD1 or TRBD2 (6 bases each). This CDR3 contains 13 residues. V lost 3 bases and J lost 6, with 13 bases in between. CDR1 and CDR2 from the germline V gene are SGHRS and YFSETQ. CDR3 coding DNA: TGCGCCAGCAGCTCCCCGGGGGCCTTCGAGCAGTACTTC. Translation gives CASSSPGAFEQYF. Together with reference TRBV5-1 and TRBJ2-7, the CDR3 gives the full variable domain: KAGVTQTPRYLIKTRGQQVTLSCSPISGHRSVSWYQQTPGQGLQFLFEYFSETQRNKGNFPGRFSGRQFSNSRSEMNVSTLELGDSALYLCASSSPGAFEQYFGPGTRLTVT.

This clonotype was counted once. The V call is TRBV24-1, the J call TRBJ2-7, with D perhaps given as TRBD1 or TRBD2 (5 bases each). Deletions cut 5 bases from V and 3 bases from J, with 13 bases between. The CDR3 covers 14 residues. Germline values: CDR1 KGHDR, CDR2 SFDVKD. The CDR3 DNA is TGTGCCACCAGTGCTCGGGACGGAATCTACGAGCAGTACTTC. Protein: CATSARDGIYEQYF.

In nucleotides, the CDR3 is TGCAGTGCTAGAGATATCGGGCTCTACAATGAGCAGTTCTTC. This gives the protein CSARDIGLYNEQFF. The V call is TRBV20-1, the J call TRBJ2-1, with D unclear. V dropped 0 bases and J dropped 3 bases, with 9 bases sitting between them. Per germline, CDR1 DFQATT and CDR2 SNEGSKA (reference sequence). The CDR3 totals 14 residues.

The rearrangement links TRBV7-9 to TRBJ1-2, with D tentatively TRBD1 (5 bases). Per germline, CDR1 SEHNR and CDR2 FQNEAQ (reference sequence). This CDR3 has 12 amino acids. Trimming left V 5 bases short and J 8 bases short, with 12 bases between. The CDR3, as DNA: TGTGCCAGCAGCCTAGGGGCCGTCGGCTACACCTTC. Translation: CASSLGAVGYTF.

The rearrangement links TRBV10-3 to TRBJ2-3; TRBD1 matches at 8 bases. The J segment lost 7 bases and the V segment lost 3 bases, leaving 6 bases of the junction unmatched. The CDR3 consists of 14 residues. Germline V gene data show CDR1 as ENHRY and CDR2 as SYGVKD. The CDR3 is CAISDGQGLNTQYF. The CDR3 coding sequence is TGTGCCATCAGTGATGGACAGGGATTGAATACGCAGTATTTT.

CDR3 coding DNA: TGTGCCAGCAGTGGGGACAGGGGTTCTGGGGCCAACGTCCTGACTTTC. This codes for CASSGDRGSGANVLTF. The rearrangement uses TRBV2 and TRBJ2-6; TRBD1 matches at 10 bases. Unmatched junction bases numbered 1, after V lost 4 bases and J lost 1 base. Germline V lookup: CDR1 SNHLY, CDR2 FYNNEI. The CDR3 covers 16 residues.

This clonotype has only a few counts. The chain combines TRBV12-3 or TRBV12-4 with TRBJ1-1; maybe TRBD1 (5 bases). The V and J ends lost 7 bases and 1 base respectively, with 10 bases between them. The CDR3 runs to 13 residues. The CDR3 protein is CASTTDRNTEAFF. The CDR3 DNA follows: TGTGCCAGCACTACCGACAGGAACACTGAAGCTTTCTTT.

This clonotype was detected a few times. The chain combines TRBV12-3 or TRBV12-4 with TRBJ1-2; TRBD1 matches 7 bases. V lost 3 bases, J lost 4 bases, and 5 bases stayed unmatched. The CDR3 is 14 residues long. The DNA of the CDR3 is TGTGCCAGCAGTTTGACAGGGAGTTTCTATGGCTACACCTTC. It specifies CASSLTGSFYGYTF.

The chain employs TRBV5-1 and TRBJ2-1; 10 bases are shared with TRBD1. The CDR3 has 16 residues. CDR1 is SGHRS, CDR2 YFSETQ, per germline. J was trimmed by 6 bases and V by 4 bases; bases with no gene match: 10. CDR3 coding DNA: TGCGCCAGCAGCATGTCGGGACAGGGGACTTCCAATGAGCAGTTCTTC. It yields the protein CASSMSGQGTSNEQFF.

The CDR3 here is CASSSGQGRGTGELFF. As DNA, the CDR3 is TGTGCCAGCAGTTCAGGACAGGGGCGGGGTACCGGGGAGCTGTTTTTT. The gene calls are TRBV7-2 and TRBJ2-2; TRBD1 agrees at 9 bases. Germline CDR1 reads SGHTA; CDR2 reads FQGNSA. J lost 5 bases, V lost 6 bases, and 10 bases had no gene match. The CDR3 contains 16 residues. The complete variable domain, with remaining parts taken from reference TRBV7-2 and TRBJ2-2, reads GAGVSQSPSNKVTEKGKDVELRCDPISGHTALYWYRQSLGQGLEFLIYFQGNSAPDKSGLPSDRFSAERTGGSVSTLTIQRTQQEDSAVYLCASSSGQGRGTGELFFGEGSRLTVL.

The J gene is TRBJ1-4, the V gene TRBV10-2; D is ambiguous. The germline V gene has CDR1 WSHSY and CDR2 SAAADI. This CDR3 spans 12 amino acids. V was pared by 4 bases and J by 3 bases, with 3 bases between. The CDR3 DNA reads TGCGCCAGCAGTGTTGCTAATGAAAAACTGTTTTTT. It codes for CASSVANEKLFF.

This clonotype was seen a handful of times. The chain has TRBV7-9 and TRBJ2-1; no reliable D call. Germline V lookup: CDR1 SEHNR, CDR2 FQNEAQ (reference sequence). Deletions cut 5 bases from V and 7 bases from J, with 18 bases between. The CDR3 has 15 residues. Here the CDR3 reads CASSVGVGILNEQFF. The CDR3 bases are TGTGCCAGCAGCGTTGGTGTGGGGATTCTAAATGAGCAGTTCTTC.

About this clonotype itself: A much more abundant neighbour one base away suggests this may be a read error. This chain connects TRBV5-1 to TRBJ2-2, with unresolved D. CDR1 is SGHRS and CDR2 is YFSETQ in the germline V gene. The CDR3 covers 14 residues. The V end lost 5 bases, the J end lost 4 bases, and 12 bases lay between the germline ends. This chain's CDR3 is CASSPGWGTGELFF. In nucleotides, the CDR3 is TGCGCCAGCAGTCCCGGGTGGGGCACCGGGGAGCTGTTTTTT.

The chain couples TRBV25-1 to TRBJ2-1, with 12 bases fitting TRBD2. This CDR3 has 18 residues. J lost 7 bases, V lost 5 bases, and 15 bases had no gene match. CDR1 and CDR2 from the germline V gene are MGHDK and SYGVNS. DNA for the CDR3: TGTGCCAGCAGTACCTCCTCTAGCGGGGGGGCCATGTCGAATGAGCAGTTCTTC. This translates into CASSTSSSGGAMSNEQFF.

This clonotype was detected a few times. The chain joins TRBV12-3 or TRBV12-4 to TRBJ1-5; D unclear. The V end lost 6 bases, the J end lost 2 bases, and 8 bases lay between the germline ends. The CDR3 contains 13 residues. The CDR3 DNA follows: TGTGCCAGCAGCACACACGGCAATCAGCCCCAGCATTTT. It yields the protein CASSTHGNQPQHF.

The table lists this clonotype with many counts. The chain uses TRBV5-5 and TRBJ2-1; D gene unclear. Trimming pared 1 base from V and 0 bases from J, leaving 17 bases between. This CDR3 is 18 amino acids long. Germline V lookup: CDR1 SGHKS, CDR2 YYEKEE (reference sequence). The chain's CDR3 is CASSLSVTTVFSYNEQFF. As DNA, the CDR3 is TGTGCCAGCAGCTTGTCCGTAACCACAGTTTTCTCCTACAATGAGCAGTTCTTC.

This clonotype was seen at least ten times. The chain uses TRBV2 and TRBJ2-5; weak D call: TRBD1 (6 bases). Germline V CDR1 and CDR2: SNHLY, FYNNEI. V was clipped by 4 bases and J by 4 bases, with 10 bases between them. This CDR3 spans 13 amino acids. The CDR3 protein is CASSGTEGETQYF. Written as DNA, the CDR3 is TGTGCCAGCAGTGGGACAGAGGGAGAGACCCAGTACTTC.

This chain joins TRBV5-1 and TRBJ2-7; D not resolved. V lost 4 bases, J lost 5 bases, and 16 bases lay in between. Germline values: CDR1 SGHRS, CDR2 YFSETQ. The CDR3 runs 14 residues. The chain's CDR3 is CASSATLGWDEQYF. Here the CDR3 DNA reads TGCGCCAGCAGCGCCACATTGGGATGGGACGAGCAGTACTTC.

This clonotype has a count of ten or more. This sequence joins TRBV10-3 and TRBJ1-2, with D uncertain. Germline loops: CDR1 ENHRY, CDR2 SYGVKD. V dropped 4 bases and J dropped 3 bases, with 12 bases sitting between them. The CDR3 extends over 14 amino acids. The CDR3 loop is CAISGAGSDYGYTF. CDR3 nucleotide sequence: TGTGCCATCAGTGGAGCTGGCAGCGACTATGGCTACACCTTC.

The chain is built from TRBV2 and TRBJ2-2, with D maybe TRBD2 (6 bases). The CDR3 extends over 15 amino acids. The V end was cut by 5 bases, the J end by 1 base, with 11 bases between. Looked up from germline, CDR1 is SNHLY and CDR2 is FYNNEI. The CDR3: CASSPGVLNTGELFF. The CDR3 nucleotides read TGTGCCAGCAGTCCGGGAGTATTGAACACCGGGGAGCTGTTTTTT. The variable domain in full, completed from reference TRBV2 and TRBJ2-2, reads EPEVTQTPSHQVTQMGQEVILRCVPISNHLYFYWYRQILGQKVEFLVSFYNNEISEKSEIFDDQFSVERPDGSNFTLKIRSTKLEDSAMYFCASSPGVLNTGELFFGEGSRLTVL.

The chain is built from TRBV12-3 or TRBV12-4 and TRBJ2-7, with TRBD2 matching over 13 bases. The CDR3 sequence is 15 residues long. V shed 7 bases, J shed 2 bases, and the junction held 5 bases outside the gene matches. CDR3 sequence (DNA): TGTGCCAGCACCCCTGGACTAGCGGGAGCCTACGAGCAGTACTTC. Translated, it gives CASTPGLAGAYEQYF.

V and J are TRBV7-9 and TRBJ2-5; D might be TRBD1 (5 bases). The CDR3 extends over 15 amino acids. In germline, CDR1 is SEHNR, CDR2 FQNEAQ (reference sequence). V dropped 5 bases and J dropped 5 bases, with 18 bases sitting between them. This CDR3 reads CASSHPRGAGETQYF. The CDR3 DNA sequence: TGTGCCAGCAGCCACCCCCGTGGGGCCGGGGAGACCCAGTACTTC.